A selection of T cell receptor beta chains follows, all from one sample in a study of T-cell reconstitution after alpha-beta-depleted transplantation in children. TCRdb itself ran the PCR reads through MiXCR, one entry per CDR3 protein. This table has 85,000 to 120,000 distinct CDR3 sequences, around 6% appearing once. This sample comprised PBMCs, mostly from graft donor cells, obtained 60 days after TCRalphabeta/CD19-depleted stem cell transplant. Every receptor here comes from a female patient younger than 10 who had a stem cell transplant for Fanconi anemia, so the T cells may come from the graft donor. Both conserved end residues are part of each CDR3. Fields, in order: V gene, J gene, CDR3 protein.

TRBV5-1	TRBJ2-7	CANTLTSGSYEQYF
TRBV6-1	TRBJ2-1	CASSDGQTSGNEQFF
TRBV3-1	TRBJ2-5	CASSQDFDVDSQETQYF
TRBV6-5	TRBJ2-3	CASGRGQGGRTDTQYF
TRBV29-1	TRBJ2-6	CSVNLSGANVLTF
TRBV12-3/TRBV12-4	TRBJ2-3	CASSLGGTADTQYF
TRBV18	TRBJ2-5	CASSPGTSGTRQTQYF
TRBV7-9	TRBJ2-7	CASSWTSGSYEQYF
TRBV10-3	TRBJ2-1	CAIRSSGGQGGEQFF
TRBV9	TRBJ1-2	CASSFRDTNYGYTF
TRBV28	TRBJ2-7	CASSTGMGYEQYF
TRBV27	TRBJ1-2	CASSPQGTGRFSGYTF
TRBV20-1	TRBJ2-7	CSASPSGRSYEQYF
TRBV5-1	TRBJ2-2	CASRISTGELFF
TRBV28	TRBJ1-3	CASRPPGDSDTIYF
TRBV20-1	TRBJ2-7	CSAATKFSGRPHGQYF
TRBV29-1	TRBJ2-5	CSVEGGDLQETQYF
TRBV28	TRBJ2-7	CASSLSGTSESYEQYF
TRBV21-1	TRBJ2-7	CASSGSAYEQYF
TRBV20-1	TRBJ2-1	CSARGLAGRSSYNEQFF
TRBV12-3/TRBV12-4	TRBJ2-3	CASSWGLETDTQYF
TRBV3-1	TRBJ2-7	CASSQVSTSGRGEQYF
TRBV20-1	TRBJ2-7	CSASPGLAGGRTYEQYF
TRBV5-1	TRBJ1-6	CASSYDRAYSPLHF
TRBV11-2	TRBJ2-5	CASSSDWGETQYF
TRBV10-3	TRBJ2-7	CAISELVLDRVSNEQYF
TRBV28	TRBJ1-2	CASSLRAYGYTF
TRBV4-1	TRBJ2-7	CASSQLRLAGPPFYEQYF
TRBV20-1	TRBJ1-1	CSARDREGYTEAFF
TRBV20-1	TRBJ2-2	CSARRTGGLDANTGELFF
TRBV2	TRBJ2-3	CASSRSAGTGSTDTQYF
TRBV29-1	TRBJ2-5	CSAVSRQETQYF
TRBV20-1	TRBJ1-2	CSARTRDRSNYGYTF
TRBV20-1	TRBJ2-1	CSASGRLLSYNEQFF
TRBV12-3/TRBV12-4	TRBJ2-7	CASSFPGHLYEQYF
TRBV21-1	TRBJ2-2	CASSNTSLPNTGELFF
TRBV21-1	TRBJ2-7	CASSHPSGSSYEQYF
TRBV20-1	TRBJ2-2	CSARSLPGELFF
TRBV7-9	TRBJ2-1	CASSIPGKSSYNEQFF
TRBV11-2	TRBJ2-5	CASSLLGQETQYF
TRBV25-1	TRBJ1-3	CASSGFGGRQDEGTIYF
TRBV7-7	TRBJ2-5	CASSSVAGVQETQYF
TRBV28	TRBJ1-6	CASSRDRGLTPLHF
TRBV7-2	TRBJ2-1	CASSLAPGLYYNEQFF
TRBV12-3/TRBV12-4	TRBJ2-3	CASSSRGLASTDTQYF
TRBV9	TRBJ2-7	CASSKSGGHQYEQYF
TRBV9	TRBJ2-2	CASSVVIDGRETGTNTGELFF
TRBV18	TRBJ2-7	CASSPGLANYEQYF
TRBV5-5	TRBJ2-5	CASSLADGEQETQYF
TRBV12-3/TRBV12-4	TRBJ2-7	CASSTRLAIIHEQYF
TRBV4-2	TRBJ2-5	CASSPRDRPDQETQYF
TRBV5-1	TRBJ1-6	CASSLETDYNSPLHF
TRBV20-1	TRBJ1-4	CSATSGGKEKLFF
TRBV5-5	TRBJ2-7	CASSLSTGSSYEQYF
TRBV5-6	TRBJ2-2	CASSFALAVTGELFF
TRBV29-1	TRBJ2-1	CSVVPSSFSYNEQFF
TRBV20-1	TRBJ2-2	CSASRGNTGELFF